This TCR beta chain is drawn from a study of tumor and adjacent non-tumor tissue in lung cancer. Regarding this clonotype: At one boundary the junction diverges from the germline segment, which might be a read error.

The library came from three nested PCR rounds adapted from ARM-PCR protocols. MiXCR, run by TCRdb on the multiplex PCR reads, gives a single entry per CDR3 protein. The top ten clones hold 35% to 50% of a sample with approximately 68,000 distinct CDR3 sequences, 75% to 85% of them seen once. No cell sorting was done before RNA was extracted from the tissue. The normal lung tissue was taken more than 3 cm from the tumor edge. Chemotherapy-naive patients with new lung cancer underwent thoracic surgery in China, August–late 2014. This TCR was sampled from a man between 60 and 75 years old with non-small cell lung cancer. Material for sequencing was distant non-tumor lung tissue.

The CDR3 here is CASGLNGLGNSYEQYF. DNA for the CDR3: TGTGCCAGCGGCTTAAATGGGCTCGGCAACTCCTACGAGCAGTACTTC. V usage is TRBV7-8 and J usage is TRBJ2-7; D is uncertain. The CDR3 length is 16 residues. In germline, CDR1 is SGHVS, CDR2 FQNEAQ.